In its sample, the clone carrying this TCR beta chain was seen once. The antigen is not known. Being one base from a much bigger clone, this may be a read error. A sample-barcoded 5' primer and a J-beta primer mix were used in a second PCR of roughly 7 to 12 cycles. Each CDR3 protein is one row after TCRdb ran MiXCR on the 5' RACE reads. The sample holds about 830,000 distinct CDR3 sequences; approximately 67% are singletons and the top ten take 25% to 30%. This CDR3 comprises 15 residues. Germline CDR1 KGHSH, CDR2 LQKENI. The data were taken from a study of blood T cells in healthy people across ages. The study's findings and limits: Diversity of TCR beta correlated strongly with naive T cell percentage.

Those donating, healthy Caucasian individuals from Russia, were aged about 6 to 95. The chain has TRBV18 and TRBJ2-1; TRBD2 agrees at 9 bases. The sequenced sample consisted of blood. The TCR sequence derives from a man in his thirties or forties in good health. CDR3 loop: CASSAEAGGRNGQFF. The CDR3 DNA follows: TGTGCCAGCTCAGCGGAGGCGGGGGGGCGGAATGGGCAGTTCTTC.